One sample yielded the 20 T cell receptor beta chains listed below, sequenced in a study of immune characterization of retroperitoneal liposarcoma (dated by TCRdb to about 2019). Library construction relied on PCR. TCRdb lists the instrument as NextSeq 500. TCRdb reprocessed the public reads (quality trimming at Q25 with fastp, clone calling with MiXCR) and kept in-frame beta chains. Every CDR3 protein is listed once, alongside the most common genes and DNA of its rows. For this sample the table gives 6,600 or so distinct CDR3 sequences, of which roughly 29% were detected only once. The ten largest clones represent roughly 26% of the sample. What was sequenced was tumor tissue. The receptors come from a female donor with retroperitoneal liposarcoma.

This clonotype was recorded a few times. J is TRBJ2-1 and V is TRBV7-9, with 9 bases lining up with TRBD1. Unmatched junction bases numbered 9, after V lost 4 bases and J lost 8 bases. This CDR3 is 15 amino acids long. Germline values: CDR1 SEHNR, CDR2 FQNEAQ (reference sequence). The CDR3 is CASSSGQGGMDEQFF. The CDR3 coding sequence is TGTGCCAGCAGCTCGGGACAGGGAGGTATGGATGAGCAGTTCTTC.

A word on this clonotype: No conserved phenylalanine or tryptophan ends this CDR3, so it is likely a read error. The chain recombines TRBV6-1 with TRBJ2-5; the D gene could be TRBD1 or TRBD2 (5 bases each). V lost 4 bases and J lost 5, with 14 bases in between. Germline CDR1 MNHNS, CDR2 SASEGT. This CDR3 spans 14 amino acids. The chain's CDR3 is CASSAGTPGETQYS. In nucleotides, the CDR3 is TGTGCCAGCAGTGCAGGGACCCCAGGGGAGACCCAGTACTCC.

This clonotype was observed at least ten times. This chain links TRBV5-4 with TRBJ2-7; 7 bases agree with TRBD2. With V trimmed by 0 bases and J by 2 bases, 5 bases remained unmatched. The CDR3 has 15 amino acids. Germline CDR1 is SGHNT and CDR2 is YYREEE (reference sequence). CDR3 residues: CASSLVPSGPYEQYF. In nucleotides, the CDR3 is TGTGCCAGCAGCTTGGTGCCTAGCGGCCCCTACGAGCAGTACTTC.

In DNA, the CDR3 is TGTGCCAGCAGTGCCCGGGAGACGGATGAGCAGTTCTTC. Its translation: CASSARETDEQFF. The rearrangement joins TRBV6-4 to TRBJ2-1, with D maybe TRBD2 (6 bases). Trimming shortened V by 4 bases and J by 8 bases, and 12 bases separated the two germline ends. Germline V lookup: CDR1 MRHNA, CDR2 SNTAGT. CDR3 length: 13 amino acids.

There are many counts of this clonotype. This chain connects TRBV25-1 to TRBJ2-3, with D tentatively TRBD2 (6 bases). The CDR3 totals 16 residues. Per the germline V gene, CDR1 is MGHDK and CDR2 is SYGVNS. The ends were cut back, 2 bases at V and 2 bases at J, with 14 bases in the middle. The CDR3: CASSEPGTATTDTQYF. The CDR3 coding sequence is TGTGCCAGCAGTGAACCCGGGACTGCCACCACAGATACGCAGTATTTT.

The gene calls are TRBV6-1 and TRBJ2-6; D gene uncertain. Trimming left V 3 bases short and J 18 bases short, with 6 bases between. The CDR3 runs 9 residues. Germline V CDR1 and CDR2: MNHNS, SASEGT. CDR3 sequence (DNA): TGTGCCAGCAGTGAGACCGGGACTTTC. It translates to CASSETGTF.

The rearrangement links TRBV14 to TRBJ2-1, with 7 bases aligning to TRBD1. The J call may not be correct, given that the DNA end is closer to TRBJ2-7. CDR1 and CDR2 (germline): SGHDN, FVKESK. The CDR3 runs to 12 residues. CDR3 DNA: TGTGCCAGCAGGGGGGACAGCTACGAGCAGTACTTC. Translation: CASRGDSYEQYF.

This clonotype ranks as large. The chain carries TRBV12-3 or TRBV12-4 and TRBJ1-1; a possible D gene is TRBD1 (5 bases). V was clipped by 3 bases and J by 4 bases, with 9 bases between them. The CDR3 length is 13 residues. This CDR3 reads CASSFGRVTEAFF. The DNA for the CDR3 is TGTGCCAGCAGTTTTGGCAGGGTCACTGAAGCTTTCTTT.

This clonotype qualifies as medium-sized. The chain joins TRBV12-3 or TRBV12-4 to TRBJ2-7; 8 bases fit TRBD2. This CDR3 region has 13 residues. The V gene end was trimmed by 7 bases and the J gene end by 2 bases; junction bases not matched to a gene: 4. The CDR3 sequence: CASMRAGAYEQYF. CDR3 DNA: TGTGCCAGCATGCGAGCGGGAGCCTACGAGCAGTACTTC.

The chain links TRBV27 to TRBJ2-1; the match to TRBD2 covers 7 bases. There are 14 residues in the CDR3. V shed 5 bases and J 8 bases; nucleotides not matched to a gene: 9. Germline lookup yields CDR1 MNHEY and CDR2 SMNVEV (reference sequence). This chain's CDR3 is CASSQRTAGDEQFF. CDR3 coding DNA: TGTGCCAGCAGTCAGAGGACGGCGGGGGATGAGCAGTTCTTC.

The count of this clonotype is one. The chain employs TRBV5-1 and TRBJ2-7; TRBD2 aligns across 12 bases. The germline gives CDR1 SGHRS, CDR2 YFSETQ. The CDR3 is made up of 15 amino acids. Trimming at V came to 0 bases and at J to 6 bases, leaving 4 bases not matched to a gene. CDR3 DNA sequence: TGCGCCAGCAGCTTGGCGACTAGCGGGAGAATCGAGCAGTACTTC. Amino acids: CASSLATSGRIEQYF.

The chain combines TRBV4-2 with TRBJ2-7, with a weak D call TRBD2 (6 bases). The CDR3 totals 15 residues. Germline CDR1 reads LGHNA; CDR2 reads YNFKEQ. V lost 3 bases and J 4 bases, leaving 16 bases between the germline ends. CDR3 bases: TGTGCCAGCAGCCACCGAACTAGCATGGGATACGAGCAGTACTTC. It is translated as CASSHRTSMGYEQYF.

The chain employs TRBV7-3 and TRBJ2-5; no clear D. The J call may be mistaken, given a closer DNA end match to TRBJ2-1. Germline V gives CDR1 SGHTA, CDR2 FQGTGA. The CDR3 is 11 amino acids. CDR3: CASSLGNEQFF. The DNA of the CDR3 is TGTGCCAGCAGCTTAGGCAATGAGCAGTTCTTC.

The rearrangement uses TRBV11-3 and TRBJ2-5; D unclear. CDR1 is SGHNT and CDR2 is YENEEA in the germline V gene. Trimming left V 1 base short and J 11 bases short, with 17 bases between. This CDR3 region has 14 residues. This CDR3 is CASSLAPPRNEQYF. CDR3 bases: TGTGCCAGCAGCTTAGCCCCTCCGAGGAATGAGCAGTACTTC.

About this clonotype itself: Since a much larger clone is just one base distant, this may be a read error. The chain links TRBV7-6 to TRBJ2-1; 8 bases match TRBD2. This CDR3 has 14 residues. Germline assignment: CDR1 SGHVS and CDR2 FNYEAQ. The CDR3 here is CASSLGLEYNEQLF. As DNA, the CDR3 is TGTGCCAGCAGCCTGGGACTAGAATACAATGAGCAGTTATTC. The full variable domain, with the rest looked up from reference TRBV7-6 and TRBJ2-1, is GAGVSQSPRYKVTKRGQDVALRCDPISGHVSLYWYRQALGQGPEFLTYFNYEAQQDKSGLPNDRFSAERPEGSISTLTIQRTEQRDSAMYRCASSLGLEYNEQLFGPGTRLTVL.

The table lists this clonotype with many counts. CDR3 nucleotide sequence: TGCGCCAGCAGGCCCGGGGGGGTCGGCTACAATGAGCAGTTCTTC. It codes for CASRPGGVGYNEQFF. This sequence joins TRBV10-2 and TRBJ2-1, with 8 bases that match TRBD2. Germline V gene sequence: CDR1 WSHSY, CDR2 SAAADI. The junction had 7 bases not matched to a gene; V was cut back by 6 bases and J by 3 bases. The CDR3 sequence is 15 residues long.

The gene calls are TRBV6-1 and TRBJ2-1, with 7 bases lining up with TRBD2. This CDR3 has 14 residues. Per the germline V gene, CDR1 is MNHNS and CDR2 is SASEGT. V lost 3 bases to trimming and J lost 13 bases; unmatched junction nucleotides: 12. This CDR3 is CASSERGREETQFF. Written as DNA, the CDR3 is TGTGCCAGCAGTGAGCGCGGGAGAGAAGAGACCCAGTTCTTC.

The rearrangement joins TRBV4-1 to TRBJ2-5, with 8 bases identical to TRBD2. This CDR3 is 14 amino acids long. Per germline, CDR1 MGHRA and CDR2 YSYEKL. With V trimmed by 1 base and J by 5 bases, 3 bases remained unmatched. The CDR3 DNA reads TGCGCCAGCAGCCAAGTAGCGGGGTACGAGACCCAGTACTTC. This translates into CASSQVAGYETQYF.

This clonotype has only a few counts. The chain couples TRBV27 to TRBJ2-3; D possibly corresponds to TRBD1 (6 bases). The length of the CDR3 is 13 residues. Per the germline V gene, CDR1 is MNHEY and CDR2 is SMNVEV (reference sequence). V was cut by 6 bases and J by 4 bases, with 11 bases left in between. The CDR3 sequence is CASRKRTADTQYF. DNA for the CDR3: TGTGCCAGCAGAAAAAGGACAGCAGATACGCAGTATTTT.

This clonotype was detected a few times. The rearrangement joins TRBV6-6 to TRBJ2-5; D not certain. The germline CDR1 and CDR2 sequences are MNHNY and SVGAGI (reference sequence). The CDR3 spans 12 residues. Deletions cut 2 bases from V and 2 bases from J, with 3 bases between. The CDR3 loop reads CASSYRQETQYF. The CDR3 nucleotides read TGTGCCAGCAGTTACAGACAAGAGACCCAGTACTTC.